The sequence of this TCR beta chain was determined in a study of CD8 T cells in ankylosing spondylitis. Points from the study as a whole: In peripheral blood, disease-linked CD8+ clones occurred at relatively low frequencies. Reports say disease-linked clones showed up significantly more in matched ankylosing spondylitis synovial fluid.

This clonotype was seen only a few times. Its antigen remains unknown. CDR3 size: 15 residues. Trimming removed 1 base from V and 5 bases from J; junction bases left unmatched: 8. Germline assignment: CDR1 LNHDA and CDR2 SQIVND (reference sequence). TCRdb re-called the 5' RACE reads with MiXCR, one entry per CDR3 protein. The table lists a few hundred thousand distinct CDR3 sequences, around 21% of them singletons, with 3.5% to 4.5% in the top ten. The sequenced material came from blood, either unsorted or a sorted T cell fraction (not recorded which). The chain employs TRBV19 and TRBJ2-7; 7 nucleotides match TRBD1. This receptor was identified in a female donor with ankylosing spondylitis or in good health (not recorded which). The CDR3: CASSIGGQGENEQYF. In DNA, the CDR3 is TGTGCCAGTAGTATAGGAGGTCAGGGGGAAAACGAGCAGTACTTC.